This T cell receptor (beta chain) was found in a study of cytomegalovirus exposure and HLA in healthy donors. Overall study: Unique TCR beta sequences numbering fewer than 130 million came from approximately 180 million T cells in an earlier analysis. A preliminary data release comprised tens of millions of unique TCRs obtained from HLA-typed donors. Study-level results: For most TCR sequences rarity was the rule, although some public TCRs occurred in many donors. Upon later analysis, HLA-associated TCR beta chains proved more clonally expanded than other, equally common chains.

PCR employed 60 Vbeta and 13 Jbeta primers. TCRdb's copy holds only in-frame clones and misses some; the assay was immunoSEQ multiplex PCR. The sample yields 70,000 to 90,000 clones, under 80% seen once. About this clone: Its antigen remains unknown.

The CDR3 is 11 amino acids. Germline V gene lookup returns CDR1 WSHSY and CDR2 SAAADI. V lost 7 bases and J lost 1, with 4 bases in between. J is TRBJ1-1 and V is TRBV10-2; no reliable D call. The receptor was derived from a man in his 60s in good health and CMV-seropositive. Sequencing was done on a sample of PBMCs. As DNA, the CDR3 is TGCGCCAGCATCGGGAACACTGAAGCTTTCTTT. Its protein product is CASIGNTEAFF.